This TCR beta chain derives from a study of blood T cell repertoires in COVID-19. V dropped 5 bases and J dropped 5; count of bases not matched to a gene: 8. This CDR3 has 16 residues. Germline loops: CDR1 MNHEY, CDR2 SMNVEV (reference sequence). This clone was counted once. The assay was immunoSEQ multiplex PCR, and TCRdb's table has in-frame clones only and misses some. Here the sample spans just over 150,000 clones, approximately 90% being singletons. The sequenced sample consisted of PBMCs or T cells enriched from blood (not recorded which). This rearrangement joins TRBV27 to TRBJ2-3; the match to TRBD2 covers 12 bases. The clonotype originates from a woman aged 45 to 65 who had recovered from COVID-19. CDR3 loop: CASSPGTSGPVDTQYF. DNA for the CDR3: TGTGCCAGCAGTCCCGGGACTAGCGGGCCGGTAGATACGCAGTATTTT.